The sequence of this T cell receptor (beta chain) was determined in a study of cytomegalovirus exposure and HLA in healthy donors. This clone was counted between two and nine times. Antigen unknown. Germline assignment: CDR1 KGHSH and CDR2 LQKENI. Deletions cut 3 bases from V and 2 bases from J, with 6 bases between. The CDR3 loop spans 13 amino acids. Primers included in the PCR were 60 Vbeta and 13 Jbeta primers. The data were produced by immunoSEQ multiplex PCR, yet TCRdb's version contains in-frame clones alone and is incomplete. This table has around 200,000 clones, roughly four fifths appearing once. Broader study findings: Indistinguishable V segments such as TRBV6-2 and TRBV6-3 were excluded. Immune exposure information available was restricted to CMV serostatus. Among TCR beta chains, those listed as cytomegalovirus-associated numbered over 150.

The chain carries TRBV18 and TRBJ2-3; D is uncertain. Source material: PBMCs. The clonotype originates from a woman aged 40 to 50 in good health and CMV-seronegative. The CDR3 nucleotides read TGTGCCAGCTCACCGACATTCACAGATACGCAGTATTTT. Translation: CASSPTFTDTQYF.